Included here is one T cell receptor beta chain sequence, with context. The V end lost 0 bases, the J end lost 2 bases, and 8 bases lay between the germline ends. Germline V lookup: CDR1 SNHLY, CDR2 FYNNEI. The CDR3 contains 15 residues. Profiling relied on immunoSEQ multiplex PCR, and the TCRdb table lists in-frame clones only, not all of them. The repertoire consists of roughly 150,000 clones, with roughly 88% occurring once and the leading ten covering roughly 9.8%. The data stem from a study of blood T cell repertoires in COVID-19. Study-level information: PBMCs, B-cell-depleted T cells, or T cells were the source of the cDNA or gDNA that made up the material.

The TCR originated in a woman between 45 and 65 years old with acute or convalescent COVID-19. This chain connects TRBV2 to TRBJ2-1; TRBD1 might be the D (6 bases). Sample: peripheral blood. The DNA for the CDR3 is TGTGCCAGCAGTGAAGCTCCAGGGGCCTACAATGAGCAGTTCTTC. This sequence encodes CASSEAPGAYNEQFF. Using reference TRBV2 and TRBJ2-1 for the parts outside the CDR3, the full variable domain is EPEVTQTPSHQVTQMGQEVILRCVPISNHLYFYWYRQILGQKVEFLVSFYNNEISEKSEIFDDQFSVERPDGSNFTLKIRSTKLEDSAMYFCASSEAPGAYNEQFFGPGTRLTVL.